One and the same sample provided the 5 T cell receptor beta chains below, sequenced in a study of technical replicates of blood from a few donors. Profiled with immunoSEQ multiplex PCR; TCRdb holds only in-frame clones, not every one. The sample has approximately 58,000 clones; 86% are singletons. Sequenced: PBMCs. The receptors were gathered from a human donor in good health. Some clones in this sample may be carry-over from other donors' samples.

The rearrangement joins TRBV7-2 to TRBJ2-7, with a weak D call TRBD2 (6 bases). The V and J ends lost 5 bases and 3 bases respectively, with 17 bases between them. The germline gives CDR1 SGHTA, CDR2 FQGNSA. This CDR3 contains 15 residues. Written as DNA, the CDR3 is TGTGCCAGCAGCCCTACGGCGGGGCAAGGCTACGAGCAGTACTTC. It translates to CASSPTAGQGYEQYF.

The rearrangement joins TRBV9 to TRBJ2-7, with D tentatively TRBD1 (6 bases). V dropped 0 bases and J dropped 7 bases, with 17 bases sitting between them. Germline values: CDR1 SGDLS, CDR2 YYNGEE. CDR3 length: 15 residues. The CDR3 DNA reads TGTGCCAGCAGCGTAGTTAGGGGGAACCTACGAGAGCAGTACTTC. Translation: CASSVVRGNLREQYF.

The rearrangement uses TRBV5-4 and TRBJ1-5; 7 nucleotides agree with TRBD1. Germline assignment: CDR1 SGHNT and CDR2 YYREEE (reference sequence). The CDR3 runs to 15 residues. V was clipped by 2 bases and J by 7 bases; unmatched bases: 9. The CDR3 nucleotides are TGTGCCAGCAGCTTCGGAACAGGGGCAGGGCAGCCCCAGCATTTT. Its protein product is CASSFGTGAGQPQHF.

This clone was detected once. The gene calls are TRBV10-1 and TRBJ2-2; 13 bases are a match to TRBD2. The CDR3 totals 19 residues. V shed 5 bases and J 4 bases; nucleotides not matched to a gene: 13. The germline V gene has CDR1 WNHNN and CDR2 SYGVQD (reference sequence). Here the CDR3 reads CASSLPGLAGRSSTGELFF. The CDR3 nucleotides are TGCGCCAGCAGTCTCCCGGGACTAGCGGGAAGGAGTAGCACCGGGGAGCTGTTTTTT.

The chain recombines TRBV4-1 with TRBJ1-2, with D maybe TRBD1 (5 bases). This CDR3 region has 13 residues. V lost 4 bases and J lost 6, with 12 bases in between. Germline CDR1 MGHRA, CDR2 YSYEKL. The CDR3 loop is CASSPGGYDGYTF. Here the CDR3 DNA reads TGCGCCAGCAGCCCGGGGGGGTATGATGGCTACACCTTC.